This T cell receptor (beta chain) was found in a study of CD8 T cells in ankylosing spondylitis (dated by TCRdb to 2016 to 2017). The study in broad terms: The study set out to find disease-linked TCR variants by profiling T cell receptor beta repertoires in ankylosing spondylitis patients and healthy donors. The full study cohort comprised around 25 ankylosing spondylitis patients and 85 to 120 healthy donors. Samples of peripheral blood were taken, and for ankylosing spondylitis patients, synovial fluid was collected as well.

For each ankylosing spondylitis patient, the synovial fluid sample was matched to a blood sample from that same patient. These reads were obtained on an Illumina HiSeq 2500. Quantitative 5'-RACE with molecular barcodes was used to prepare TCR beta libraries. Per the source publication's procedure: To identify disease-linked TCR variants, a new computational method was used, one built on a probabilistic model of VDJ rearrangement. TCRdb's own reprocessing of the public reads used fastp at Q25 and MiXCR and kept productive beta chains. Each CDR3 protein appears once, grouped with its most common genes and DNA. The V and J calls shown here were made by TCRdb, not taken from the authors' results. This sample is represented by approximately 140,000 distinct CDR3 sequences; roughly 8% of them were singletons. The ten largest clones take up about 7.1% of the sample. Deletion took 2 bases off V and 0 bases off J, with a span of 6 bases between the germline ends. CDR1 and CDR2 are read off the germline V gene as SGDLS and YYNGEE. The CDR3 covers 14 residues, taking in both the cysteine and the phenylalanine. Solely the CDR3 DNA is kept, with 42 bases framed from the first base.

A few counts support this clonotype. Its target antigen remains unknown. No base qualities exist here, and no much larger clone lies one base off it. Overall study outcomes, separate from this receptor: The disease-linked clones were reported as significantly enriched in matched synovial fluid samples from ankylosing spondylitis patients. Blood from ankylosing spondylitis patients appeared to be characterized by a TCR beta motif made up of about 8 highly homologous amino acid variants. Some of the motif variants had been reported before in the synovial fluid and blood of reactive arthritis patients, a finding that suggests common disease-initiation mechanisms. The disease-linked clones showed a CD8+ phenotype and occurred at relatively low frequencies in peripheral blood.

This sequence was found in a male donor with ankylosing spondylitis. Sequencing input: synovial fluid, either unsorted or a sorted T cell fraction (not recorded which). The receptor chain draws on TRBV9 and TRBJ1-3, with the D gene too uncertain to name. CDR3 reads: CASSVELSGNTIYF. The DNA reads as follows: TGTGCCAGCAGCGTCGAACTCTCTGGAAACACCATATATTTT.